The entry that follows covers one TCR beta chain sequence. Authors' methods: Reference gene primer amplification gave nucleated cell count estimates. The method was immunoSEQ multiplex PCR; TCRdb's version includes in-frame clones alone and lacks a portion of them. That table furnishes V, J and clone size, whereas the DNA furnished D and trimming. The table has some 160,000 clones, over 75% seen once; the top ten hold under 15%. These data are taken from a study of blood T cell repertoires in COVID-19. Trimming at V came to 5 bases and at J to 1 base, leaving 3 bases not matched to a gene. The CDR3 extends over 15 amino acids. CDR1 is KGHDR, CDR2 SFDVKD, per germline.

The chain combines TRBV24-1 with TRBJ2-3, with 9 bases fitting TRBD2. This clonotype was sampled from a man between 70 and 80 years old who had recovered from COVID-19. The specimen sequenced was peripheral blood. In DNA form, the CDR3 reads TGTGCCACCAGTGCCCCTAGCGGGGGCACAGATACGCAGTATTTT. Residues: CATSAPSGGTDTQYF.